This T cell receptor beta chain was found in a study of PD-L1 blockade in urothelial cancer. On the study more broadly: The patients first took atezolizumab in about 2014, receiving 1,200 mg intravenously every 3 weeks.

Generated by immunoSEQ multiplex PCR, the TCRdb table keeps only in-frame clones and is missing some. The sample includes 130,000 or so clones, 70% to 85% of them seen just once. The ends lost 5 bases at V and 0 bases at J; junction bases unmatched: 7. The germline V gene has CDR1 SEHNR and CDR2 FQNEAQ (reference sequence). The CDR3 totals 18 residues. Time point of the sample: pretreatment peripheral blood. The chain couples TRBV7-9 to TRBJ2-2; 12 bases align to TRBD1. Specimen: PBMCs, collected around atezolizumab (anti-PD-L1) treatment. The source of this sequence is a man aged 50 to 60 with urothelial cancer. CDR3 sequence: CASSPTGTGGSNTGELFF. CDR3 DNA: TGTGCCAGCAGCCCGACCGGGACAGGGGGCTCGAACACCGGGGAGCTGTTTTTT.